The 27 T cell receptor beta chains in this list originate from one sample, sequenced in a study of blood T cells in healthy people across ages. A second roughly 7 to 12 cycle PCR used barcoded and J-beta primers. TCRdb recomputed calls from the 5' RACE reads with MiXCR, one row per CDR3 protein. This table holds about 670,000 distinct CDR3 sequences, roughly two fifths found once. The sequenced sample consisted of blood. The receptors here all came from a man aged 80 or over in good health.

This clonotype was detected only a few times. The chain carries TRBV4-2 and TRBJ2-1; TRBD2 matches at 7 bases. The CDR3 runs 15 residues. The germline V gene encodes CDR1 LGHNA and CDR2 YNFKEQ. Trimming removed 4 bases from V and 2 bases from J; junction bases left unmatched: 5. CDR3 sequence: CASSPSSGPYNEQFF. The CDR3 nucleotides are TGTGCCAGCAGCCCATCTAGCGGACCCTACAATGAGCAGTTCTTC.

This clonotype appeared once. The chain carries TRBV7-8 and TRBJ2-2, with TRBD1 matching over 10 bases. J lost 2 bases, V lost 5 bases, and 8 bases had no gene match. The CDR3 consists of 17 residues. Germline-derived CDR1 and CDR2 are SGHVS and FQNEAQ. The DNA of the CDR3 is TGTGCCAGCAGCCTAATGGGGACAGGGGCAAACACCGGGGAGCTGTTTTTT. Its protein is CASSLMGTGANTGELFF.

V and J are TRBV6-1 and TRBJ2-2; TRBD1 aligns across 7 bases. V was pared by 7 bases and J by 2 bases, with 10 bases of the junction left unmatched. The CDR3 covers 16 residues. In germline, CDR1 is MNHNS, CDR2 SASEGT. CDR3 amino acids: CASTFPRQGNTGELFF. CDR3 in DNA: TGTGCCAGCACTTTCCCCCGACAGGGAAACACCGGGGAGCTGTTTTTT.

With regard to this clonotype: It is likely a read error, because the conserved phenylalanine at the end of the CDR3 is missing. This chain connects TRBV20-1 to TRBJ2-4; 8 bases are a match to TRBD1. The CDR3 has 14 residues. CDR1 is DFQATT and CDR2 is SNEGSKA in the germline V gene (reference sequence). With V trimmed by 6 bases and J by 6 bases, 10 bases remained unmatched. The CDR3 here is CSAPGQALRNIQYS. For the CDR3, the DNA is TGCAGTGCCCCGGGACAGGCCCTCAGAAACATTCAGTACTCC.

This clonotype appeared a few times. CDR3 sequence reads: CASSRDSKYNEQFF. The DNA for the CDR3 is TGCGCCAGCAGCCGGGACAGTAAATATAATGAGCAGTTCTTC. The chain uses TRBV5-1 and TRBJ2-1; 7 nucleotides agree with TRBD1. V lost 4 bases to trimming and J lost 7 bases; unmatched junction nucleotides: 8. Germline V gives CDR1 SGHRS, CDR2 YFSETQ. This CDR3 has 14 residues.

The V and J genes are TRBV3-1 and TRBJ2-5, with no clear D. The CDR3 covers 17 residues. V was clipped by 0 bases and J by 0 bases, with 14 bases between them. Germline V lookup: CDR1 LGHDT, CDR2 YNNKEL (reference sequence). The CDR3 DNA is TGTGCCAGCAGCCAAGACCGGGTCGGACGATACCAAGAGACCCAGTACTTC. Translated, it gives CASSQDRVGRYQETQYF.

The rearrangement uses TRBV12-3 or TRBV12-4 and TRBJ1-6; tentative D call: TRBD1 (6 bases). The CDR3 extends over 15 amino acids. The V and J ends lost 5 bases and 3 bases respectively, with 11 bases between them. The CDR3 region has the DNA TGTGCCAGCAGTCCAGGGACACACTATAATTCACCCCTCCACTTT. This sequence encodes CASSPGTHYNSPLHF.

V gene TRBV6-6 combines with J gene TRBJ1-5; weak D call: TRBD1 (6 bases). This CDR3 has 15 residues. Trimming cost V 6 bases and J 1 base, with 13 bases left between them. Germline assignment: CDR1 MNHNY and CDR2 SVGAGI (reference sequence). The CDR3 DNA reads TGTGCCAGCAGCACCGGGGGCGGGAGCAATCAGCCCCAGCATTTT. Protein sequence: CASSTGGGSNQPQHF.

V is TRBV12-3 or TRBV12-4 and J is TRBJ2-7, with no clear D. The CDR3 sequence is 13 residues long. The V end was cut by 6 bases, the J end by 2 bases, with 11 bases between. The CDR3 reads CASRPDLPYEQYF. The CDR3 DNA is TGTGCCAGCAGACCTGACTTGCCCTACGAGCAGTACTTC.

The chain joins TRBV5-6 to TRBJ1-1, with unresolved D. Trimming stripped 0 bases from V and 5 bases from J, with 5 bases between. The CDR3 is 12 residues long. Per germline, CDR1 SGHDT and CDR2 YYEEEE. This CDR3 is CASSLVRTEAFF. The CDR3 DNA sequence: TGTGCCAGCAGCTTGGTTAGGACTGAAGCTTTCTTT.

This clonotype has ten or more counts. The V and J genes are TRBV7-2 and TRBJ2-5; D is unresolved. The V gene lost 1 base and the J gene lost 3 bases, with 6 bases spanning the gap. There are 13 residues in the CDR3. CDR1 and CDR2 (germline): SGHTA, FQGNSA. CDR3 region: CASSLGPEETQYF. The CDR3 bases are TGTGCCAGCAGCTTAGGTCCAGAAGAGACCCAGTACTTC. The full variable domain, its missing parts supplied by reference TRBV7-2 and TRBJ2-5, is GAGVSQSPSNKVTEKGKDVELRCDPISGHTALYWYRQSLGQGLEFLIYFQGNSAPDKSGLPSDRFSAERTGGSVSTLTIQRTQQEDSAVYLCASSLGPEETQYFGPGTRLLVL.

This clonotype was observed a few times. The V gene is TRBV7-9, the J gene TRBJ1-2; no clear D. Looked up from germline, CDR1 is SEHNR and CDR2 is FQNEAQ (reference sequence). The CDR3 is 14 residues long. Trimming shortened V by 5 bases and J by 4 bases, and 14 bases separated the two germline ends. The CDR3 reads CASSVDPNSYGYTF. The DNA of the CDR3 is TGTGCCAGCAGCGTGGATCCCAACAGCTATGGCTACACCTTC.

The table lists this clonotype with a few counts. The gene calls are TRBV11-2 and TRBJ2-1; 16 positions agree with TRBD2. The CDR3 consists of 15 residues. Losses at the gene ends were 5 bases for V and 9 bases for J; bases not matched to a gene: 4. Germline V gene sequence: CDR1 SGHAT, CDR2 FQNNGV. CDR3 region: CASSTGLAGGTEQFF. The CDR3 nucleotides are TGTGCCAGCAGCACGGGACTAGCGGGGGGGACTGAGCAGTTCTTC.

This clonotype appeared a few times. The gene calls are TRBV29-1 and TRBJ2-5, with TRBD1 as a possible D gene (5 bases). Per the germline V gene, CDR1 is SQVTM and CDR2 is ANQGSEA. This CDR3 is 17 amino acids long. Trimming stripped 3 bases from V and 6 bases from J, with 26 bases between. This chain's CDR3 is CSVDNRNLSPRVKTQYF. The DNA of the CDR3 is TGCAGCGTTGATAACAGGAATCTGTCGCCCCGGGTCAAGACCCAGTACTTC.

The chain has TRBV4-1 and TRBJ2-7; 7 bases align to TRBD2. V shed 3 bases, J shed 7 bases, and the junction held 9 bases outside the gene matches. There are 14 residues in the CDR3. The germline CDR1 and CDR2 sequences are MGHRA and YSYEKL. Written as DNA, the CDR3 is TGCGCCAGCAGCCACCCGGGACTAAGTTATGAGCAGTACTTC. Its translation: CASSHPGLSYEQYF.

This clonotype was seen repeatedly, ten times or more. The genes are TRBV20-1 and TRBJ2-4, with 7 positions matching TRBD2. After removal of 5 bases from V and 8 bases from J, the junction contained 6 bases not matched to a gene. The CDR3 covers 12 residues. Looked up from germline, CDR1 is DFQATT and CDR2 is SNEGSKA (reference sequence). The CDR3 DNA sequence: TGCAGTGCTGCGGGGGAATTCGACATTCAGTACTTC. Its protein is CSAAGEFDIQYF.

The chain employs TRBV29-1 and TRBJ2-7; 7 bases agree with TRBD1. The CDR3 is made up of 15 amino acids. V was clipped by 4 bases and J by 7 bases; unmatched bases: 16. Germline V gene lookup returns CDR1 SQVTM and CDR2 ANQGSEA. CDR3 residues: CSVVTGQGVNNEQYF. The CDR3 DNA is TGCAGCGTTGTTACAGGGCAGGGGGTCAACAATGAGCAGTACTTC.

This chain connects TRBV10-2 to TRBJ2-5; D not resolved. V gave up 7 bases and J gave up 2 bases, with 11 bases separating them. Germline-derived CDR1 and CDR2 are WSHSY and SAAADI. The CDR3 length is 13 residues. The CDR3 bases are TGCGCCAGCATCGGCGGACCGCAAGAGACCCAGTACTTC. Translation: CASIGGPQETQYF.

The rearrangement uses TRBV20-1 and TRBJ1-1, with D hard to call. This CDR3 comprises 10 residues. Germline V gene lookup returns CDR1 DFQATT and CDR2 SNEGSKA (reference sequence). V was clipped by 6 bases and J by 3 bases, with 5 bases between them. Here the CDR3 DNA reads TGCAGTGCATGGGACACTGAAGCTTTCTTT. Translated, it gives CSAWDTEAFF.

The V and J genes are TRBV3-1 and TRBJ2-7, with D perhaps TRBD1 (5 bases). From germline, CDR1 is LGHDT and CDR2 YNNKEL (reference sequence). V shed 4 bases and J shed 3 bases, with 16 bases lying between them. The CDR3 has 15 residues. CDR3 sequence reads: CASSPQASRGYEQYF. The CDR3 coding sequence is TGTGCCAGCAGCCCCCAAGCCAGTAGGGGCTACGAGCAGTACTTC.

This clonotype has just a few counts. The V call is TRBV20-1, the J call TRBJ1-2; D may be TRBD1 (5 bases). The germline V gene encodes CDR1 DFQATT and CDR2 SNEGSKA (reference sequence). The CDR3 length is 13 residues. The V and J ends lost 1 base and 7 bases respectively, with 13 bases between them. The CDR3 protein is CSARAGSGSGYTF. Written as DNA, the CDR3 is TGCAGTGCTAGAGCGGGGTCAGGGAGTGGCTACACCTTC.

This clonotype has only a few counts. The gene calls are TRBV20-1 and TRBJ2-7; D could derive from TRBD1 or TRBD2 (5 bases each). Germline V gene sequence: CDR1 DFQATT, CDR2 SNEGSKA (reference sequence). The CDR3 has 13 residues. Trimming took 0 bases from V and 2 from J, leaving 8 bases between them. This chain's CDR3 is CSARDRGPYEQYF. The CDR3 DNA reads TGCAGTGCTAGAGATCGGGGCCCCTACGAGCAGTACTTC.

Points on this clonotype: Given a much more abundant clone one base away, this may be a read error. The J gene is TRBJ1-2, the V gene TRBV7-8; TRBD1 might be the D (5 bases). The length of the CDR3 is 13 residues. Germline V gives CDR1 SGHVS, CDR2 FQNEAQ. CDR3 nucleotide sequence: TGTGCCAGCAGCTCGACAGATATCTATGTCTACACCTTC. As protein: CASSSTDIYVYTF.

The V gene is TRBV6-2 or TRBV6-3, the J gene TRBJ2-1; D is ambiguous. The germline V gene has CDR1 MNHEY and CDR2 SVGEGT. The CDR3 loop spans 12 amino acids. Trimming shortened V by 10 bases and J by 7 bases, and 14 bases separated the two germline ends. CDR3 region: CATKLVGNEQFF. CDR3 nucleotide sequence: TGTGCCACCAAGCTGGTGGGGAATGAGCAGTTCTTC.

The CDR3 is CAIGARAAEANVLTF. CDR3 DNA: TGTGCCATCGGGGCTAGGGCCGCGGAGGCCAACGTCCTGACTTTC. This chain connects TRBV10-3 to TRBJ2-6; weak D call: TRBD1 (5 bases). The CDR3 loop spans 15 amino acids. CDR1 is ENHRY and CDR2 is SYGVKD in the germline V gene. V gave up 8 bases and J gave up 6 bases, with 17 bases separating them.

Concerning this clonotype: The CDR3 ends on some other residue instead of the conserved phenylalanine or tryptophan, so this is likely a read error. V gene TRBV27 combines with J gene TRBJ2-7; 12 nucleotides agree with TRBD1. The CDR3 is 14 residues long. Unmatched junction bases numbered 4, after V lost 8 bases and J lost 2 bases. The germline V gene has CDR1 MNHEY and CDR2 SMNVEV (reference sequence). Written as DNA, the CDR3 is TGTGCCAGCCGGGACAGGGGGCTAACCTACGAGCAGTACCTC. Amino acids: CASRDRGLTYEQYL.

The table lists this clonotype with a few counts. The chain is built from TRBV6-2 or TRBV6-3 and TRBJ1-1, with 12 bases lining up with TRBD1. With V trimmed by 5 bases and J by 6 bases, 13 bases remained unmatched. The germline V gene has CDR1 MNHEY and CDR2 SVGEGT. The length of the CDR3 is 17 residues. CDR3 bases: TGTGCCAGCAGTGCCGGGACAGGGGGCGCGCGGTTCTCTGAAGCTTTCTTT. Amino acids: CASSAGTGGARFSEAFF.